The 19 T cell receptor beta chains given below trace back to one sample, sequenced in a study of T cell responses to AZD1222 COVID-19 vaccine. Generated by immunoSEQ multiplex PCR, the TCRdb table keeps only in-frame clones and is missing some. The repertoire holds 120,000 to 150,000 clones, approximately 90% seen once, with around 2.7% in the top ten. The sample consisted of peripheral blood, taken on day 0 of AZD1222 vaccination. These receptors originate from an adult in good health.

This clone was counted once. Written as DNA, the CDR3 is TGCAGCGTTCGAGGTTTTTGGGGCGAGCAGTACTTC. It specifies CSVRGFWGEQYF. The chain has TRBV29-1 and TRBJ2-7; D is undetermined. CDR1 is SQVTM and CDR2 is ANQGSEA in the germline V gene. CDR3 size: 12 residues. Trimming took off 5 bases at V and 6 bases at J, with 14 bases between the two ends.

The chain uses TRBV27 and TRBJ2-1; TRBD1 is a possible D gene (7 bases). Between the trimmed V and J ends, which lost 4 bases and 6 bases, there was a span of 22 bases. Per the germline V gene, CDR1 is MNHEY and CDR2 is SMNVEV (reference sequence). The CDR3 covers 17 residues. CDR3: CASSYSPGGQLFNEQFF. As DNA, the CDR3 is TGTGCCAGCAGTTACTCACCCGGGGGACAGCTTTTCAATGAGCAGTTCTTC.

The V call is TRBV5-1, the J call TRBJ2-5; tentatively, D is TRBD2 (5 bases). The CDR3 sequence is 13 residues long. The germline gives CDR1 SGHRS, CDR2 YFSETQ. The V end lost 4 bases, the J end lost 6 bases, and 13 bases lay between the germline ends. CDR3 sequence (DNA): TGCGCCAGCAGCGAGGACGGGGTGAAGACCCAGTACTTC. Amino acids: CASSEDGVKTQYF.

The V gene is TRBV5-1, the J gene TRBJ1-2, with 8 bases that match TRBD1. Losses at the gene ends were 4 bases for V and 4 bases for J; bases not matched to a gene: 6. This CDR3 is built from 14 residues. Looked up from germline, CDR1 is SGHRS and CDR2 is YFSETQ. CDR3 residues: CASSPTTGGYGYTF. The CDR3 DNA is TGCGCCAGCAGCCCAACCACAGGGGGCTATGGCTACACCTTC.

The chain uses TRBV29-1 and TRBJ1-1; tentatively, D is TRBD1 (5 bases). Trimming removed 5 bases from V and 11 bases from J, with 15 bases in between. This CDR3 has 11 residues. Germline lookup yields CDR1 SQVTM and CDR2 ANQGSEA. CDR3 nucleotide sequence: TGCAGCGTTTCCCCAGGGCTTGGGGCTTTCTTT. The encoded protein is CSVSPGLGAFF.

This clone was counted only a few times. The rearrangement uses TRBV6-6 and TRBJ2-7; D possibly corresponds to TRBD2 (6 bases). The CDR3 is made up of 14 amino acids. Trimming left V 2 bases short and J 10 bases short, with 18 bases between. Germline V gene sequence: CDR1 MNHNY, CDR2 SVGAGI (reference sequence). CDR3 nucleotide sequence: TGTGCCAGCAGTTACGTACTGGGCGGGACGCAACAGTACTTC. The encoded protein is CASSYVLGGTQQYF.

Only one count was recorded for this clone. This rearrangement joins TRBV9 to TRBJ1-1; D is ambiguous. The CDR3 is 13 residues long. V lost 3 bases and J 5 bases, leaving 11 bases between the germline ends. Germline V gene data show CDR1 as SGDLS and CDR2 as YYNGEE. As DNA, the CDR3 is TGTGCCAGCAGCGGTCCCGGTAAAACTGAAGCTTTCTTT. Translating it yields CASSGPGKTEAFF.

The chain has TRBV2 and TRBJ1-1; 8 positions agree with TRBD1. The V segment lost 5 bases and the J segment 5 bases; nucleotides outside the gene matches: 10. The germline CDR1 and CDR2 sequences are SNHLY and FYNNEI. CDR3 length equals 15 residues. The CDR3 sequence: CASSTRQGASTEAFF. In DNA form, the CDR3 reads TGTGCCAGCAGTACCCGGCAGGGGGCTTCAACTGAAGCTTTCTTT.

CDR3 amino acids: CASSEDIFGNQPQHF. CDR3 nucleotide sequence: TGTGCCAGCAGTGAAGACATATTTGGCAATCAGCCCCAGCATTTT. V and J are TRBV27 and TRBJ1-5, with D unresolved. This CDR3 is 15 amino acids long. The V and J ends lost 5 bases and 2 bases respectively, with 13 bases between them. The germline V gene has CDR1 MNHEY and CDR2 SMNVEV (reference sequence).

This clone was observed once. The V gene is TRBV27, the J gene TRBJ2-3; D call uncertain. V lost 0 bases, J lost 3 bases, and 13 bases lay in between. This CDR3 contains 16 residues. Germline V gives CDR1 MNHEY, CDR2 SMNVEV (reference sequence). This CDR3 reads CASSLSSSGLTDTQYF. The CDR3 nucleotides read TGTGCCAGCAGTTTATCTTCTAGTGGCCTAACAGATACGCAGTATTTT.

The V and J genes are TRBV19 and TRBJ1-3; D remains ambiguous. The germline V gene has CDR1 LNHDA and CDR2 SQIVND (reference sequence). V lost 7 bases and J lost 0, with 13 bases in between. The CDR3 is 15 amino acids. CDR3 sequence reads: CASNNLMISGNTIYF. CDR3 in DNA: TGTGCCAGTAATAATCTGATGATCTCTGGAAACACCATATATTTT.

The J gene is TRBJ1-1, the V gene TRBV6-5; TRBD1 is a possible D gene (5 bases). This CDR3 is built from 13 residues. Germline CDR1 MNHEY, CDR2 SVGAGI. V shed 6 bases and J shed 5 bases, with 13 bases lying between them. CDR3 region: CASRRGVWTEAFF. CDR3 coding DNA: TGTGCCAGCAGGCGGGGGGTCTGGACTGAAGCTTTCTTT.

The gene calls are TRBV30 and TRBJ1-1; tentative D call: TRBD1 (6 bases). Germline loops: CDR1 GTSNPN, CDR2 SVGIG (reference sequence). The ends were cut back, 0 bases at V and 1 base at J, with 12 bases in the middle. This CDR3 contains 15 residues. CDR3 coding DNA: TGTGCCTGGAGTGTACTATTAGGGGGGAACACTGAAGCTTTCTTT. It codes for CAWSVLLGGNTEAFF.

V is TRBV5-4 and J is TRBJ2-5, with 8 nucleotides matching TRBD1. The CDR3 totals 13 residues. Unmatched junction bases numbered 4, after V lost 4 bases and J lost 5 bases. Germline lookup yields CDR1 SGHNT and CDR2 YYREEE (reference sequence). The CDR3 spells CASSIRTGETQYF. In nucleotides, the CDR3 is TGTGCCAGCAGCATACGGACAGGGGAGACCCAGTACTTC.

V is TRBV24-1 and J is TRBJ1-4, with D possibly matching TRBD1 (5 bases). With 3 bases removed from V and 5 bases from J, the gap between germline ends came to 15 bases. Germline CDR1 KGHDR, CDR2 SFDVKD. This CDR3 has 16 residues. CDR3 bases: TGTGCCACCAGTGATCCTCACCGGGACGGGAATGAAAAACTGTTTTTT. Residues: CATSDPHRDGNEKLFF.

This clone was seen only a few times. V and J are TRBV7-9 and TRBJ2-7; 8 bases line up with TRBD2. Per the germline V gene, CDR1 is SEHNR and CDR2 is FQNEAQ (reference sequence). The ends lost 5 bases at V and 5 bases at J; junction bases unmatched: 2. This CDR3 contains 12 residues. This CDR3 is CASSPGGDEQYF. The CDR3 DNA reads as TGTGCCAGCAGCCCCGGGGGGGACGAGCAGTACTTC.

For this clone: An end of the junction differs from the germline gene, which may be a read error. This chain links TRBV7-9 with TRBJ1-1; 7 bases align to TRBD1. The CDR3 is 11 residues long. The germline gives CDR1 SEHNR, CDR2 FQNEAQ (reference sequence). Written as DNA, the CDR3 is TGTGCCAGCAGCTCCGGGACAGCATCTGCCTTT. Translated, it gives CASSSGTASAF.

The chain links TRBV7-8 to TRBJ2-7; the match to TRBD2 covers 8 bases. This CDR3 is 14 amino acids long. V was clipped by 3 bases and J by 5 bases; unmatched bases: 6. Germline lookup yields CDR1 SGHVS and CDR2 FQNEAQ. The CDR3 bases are TGTGCCAGCAGCTTCCGGGAGGGCTGGGACGAGCAGTACTTC. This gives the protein CASSFREGWDEQYF.

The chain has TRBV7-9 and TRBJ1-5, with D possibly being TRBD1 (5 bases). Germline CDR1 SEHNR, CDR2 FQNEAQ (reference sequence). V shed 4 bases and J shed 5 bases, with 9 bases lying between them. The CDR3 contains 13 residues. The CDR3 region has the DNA TGTGCCAGCAGCTCGCGAGGGGATCAGCCCCAGCATTTT. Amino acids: CASSSRGDQPQHF.